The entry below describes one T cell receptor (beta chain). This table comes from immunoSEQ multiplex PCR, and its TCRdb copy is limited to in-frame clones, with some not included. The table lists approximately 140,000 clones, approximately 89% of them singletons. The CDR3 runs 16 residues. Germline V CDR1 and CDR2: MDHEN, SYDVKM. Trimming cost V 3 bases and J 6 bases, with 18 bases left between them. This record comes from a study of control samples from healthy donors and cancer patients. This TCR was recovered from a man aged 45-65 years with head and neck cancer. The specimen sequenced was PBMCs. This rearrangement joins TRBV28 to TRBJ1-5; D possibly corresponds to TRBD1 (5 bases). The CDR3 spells CASSLLQGRRGQPQHF. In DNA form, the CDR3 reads TGTGCCAGCAGTTTGTTGCAGGGTAGGCGAGGTCAGCCCCAGCATTTT.